Listed here are 9 T cell receptor beta chains from one sample, sequenced in a study of T cell repertoires in cytomegalovirus infection. TCRdb itself ran the reads through MiXCR, one entry per CDR3 protein. The data contain around 240,000 distinct CDR3 sequences, over 20% of them singletons. Sample: CD8+ T cells from PBMCs. These receptors were collected from a human donor in good health (CMV status not recorded). Some clones in this sample may be carry-over from other donors' samples.

The rearrangement joins TRBV20-1 to TRBJ2-3; D might be TRBD2 (5 bases). In germline, CDR1 is DFQATT, CDR2 SNEGSKA (reference sequence). This CDR3 is 19 amino acids long. The ends were cut back, 2 bases at V and 8 bases at J, with 32 bases in the middle. CDR3 loop: CSARKLVEYGPRSGLTQYF. In nucleotides, the CDR3 is TGCAGTGCTAGAAAACTAGTCGAATATGGGCCCCGGTCCGGCCTTACGCAGTATTTT.

This clonotype has only a few counts. The gene calls are TRBV28 and TRBJ2-2; the D gene is possibly TRBD1 (6 bases). The germline V gene encodes CDR1 MDHEN and CDR2 SYDVKM. Trimming left V 10 bases short and J 1 base short, with 10 bases between. The CDR3 loop spans 13 amino acids. CDR3 nucleotide sequence: TGTGCCATAACACAGGGGAACACCGGGGAGCTGTTTTTT. Protein product: CAITQGNTGELFF.

This clonotype turned up a few times. This rearrangement joins TRBV6-2 or TRBV6-3 to TRBJ2-1; D might be TRBD1 or TRBD2, each matching 5 bases. This CDR3 is built from 14 residues. The V gene lost 3 bases and the J gene lost 6 bases, with 12 bases spanning the gap. Germline V gives CDR1 MNHEY, CDR2 SVGEGT. CDR3 sequence reads: CASSYGGGGNEQFF. CDR3 bases: TGTGCCAGCAGTTATGGGGGTGGTGGCAATGAGCAGTTCTTC.

The chain carries TRBV20-1 and TRBJ2-7; TRBD1 aligns across 7 bases. V was pared by 6 bases and J by 0 bases, with 5 bases of the junction left unmatched. Germline V gene data show CDR1 as DFQATT and CDR2 as SNEGSKA (reference sequence). This CDR3 is 13 amino acids long. CDR3 DNA sequence: TGCAGTGCCTTCGACAGGGTCTCCTACGAGCAGTACTTC. Protein: CSAFDRVSYEQYF.

V gene TRBV14 combines with J gene TRBJ1-4, with D maybe TRBD1 (5 bases). Trimming took 4 bases from V and 8 from J, leaving 14 bases between them. The CDR3 spans 14 residues. CDR1 is SGHDN, CDR2 FVKESK, per germline. The DNA of the CDR3 is TGTGCCAGCAGCCCCGGCAGGGTGAAAGAAAAACTGTTTTTT. It translates to CASSPGRVKEKLFF.

This clonotype was seen repeatedly, ten times or more. This chain joins TRBV7-9 and TRBJ2-7, with D maybe TRBD1 (6 bases). The ends were cut back, 5 bases at V and 2 bases at J, with 13 bases in the middle. The CDR3 extends over 14 amino acids. Germline CDR1 reads SEHNR; CDR2 reads FQNEAQ (reference sequence). The CDR3: CASSARDNPYEQYF. The CDR3 nucleotides are TGTGCCAGCAGCGCCCGGGACAATCCCTACGAGCAGTACTTC. Based on the CDR3 plus reference TRBV7-9 and TRBJ2-7, the full variable domain is DTGVSQNPRHKITKRGQNVTFRCDPISEHNRLYWYRQTLGQGPEFLTYFQNEAQLEKSRLLSDRFSAERPKGSFSTLEIQRTEQGDSAMYLCASSARDNPYEQYFGPGTRLTVT.

The chain is built from TRBV12-3 or TRBV12-4 and TRBJ2-5; weak D call: TRBD2 (5 bases). The germline V and J ends were trimmed by 6 bases and 5 bases, with 10 bases remaining between them. The CDR3 has 12 amino acids. This CDR3 reads CASRGSSETQYF. In nucleotides, the CDR3 is TGTGCCAGCAGGGGGAGTAGTGAGACCCAGTACTTC.

The rearrangement links TRBV20-1 to TRBJ1-2; 9 bases line up with TRBD1. After removal of 2 bases from V and 8 bases from J, the junction contained 6 bases not matched to a gene. The CDR3 loop spans 13 amino acids. CDR1 is DFQATT and CDR2 is SNEGSKA in the germline V gene (reference sequence). CDR3 nucleotide sequence: TGCAGTGCTAGAACCGGGACAGGGTACGGCTACACCTTC. Its protein is CSARTGTGYGYTF.

This rearrangement joins TRBV28 to TRBJ2-7; D not certain. Deletions cut 6 bases from V and 2 bases from J, with 11 bases between. CDR3 size: 13 residues. The germline V gene encodes CDR1 MDHEN and CDR2 SYDVKM. This chain's CDR3 is CASSSDATYEQYF. The CDR3 region has the DNA TGTGCCAGCAGCTCGGACGCTACCTACGAGCAGTACTTC.